The T cell receptor beta chain under discussion was sequenced for a study of glioma-infiltrating T cells. Amplification of TCR alpha and beta CDR3 regions from RNA used iRepertoire nested multiplex PCR. Via MiXCR, TCRdb re-called the multiplex PCR reads, giving one row per CDR3 protein. Here the sample spans around 170,000 distinct CDR3 sequences, over 40% being singletons. This CDR3 has 14 residues. J lost 2 bases, V lost 5 bases, and 6 bases had no gene match. The germline V gene encodes CDR1 MNHEY and CDR2 SMNVEV (reference sequence). This clonotype was counted many times. Its antigen remains unidentified. Points from the study as a whole: Very few CDR3 sequences were shared between tissue and blood.

Sequencing input: glioma tissue, nonneoplastic brain tissue, or PBMCs (not recorded which). This clonotype was obtained from a human donor with low-grade glioma or glioblastoma, undergoing nonglioma brain surgery, or in good health (not recorded which). J is TRBJ2-7 and V is TRBV27; 7 bases agree with TRBD1. The CDR3 reads CASSRTGVAYEQYF. CDR3 in DNA: TGTGCCAGCAGTCGGACAGGAGTAGCCTACGAGCAGTACTTC.